What follows describes a single T cell receptor beta chain. Its antigen remains unknown. TCRdb's table, derived via immunoSEQ multiplex PCR, lists solely in-frame clones and lacks some. This repertoire shows tens of thousands of clones, approximately 81% found once; its top ten account for roughly 23%. Trimming cost V 7 bases and J 1 base; bases outside gene matches: 6. Germline V gene data show CDR1 as MDHEN and CDR2 as SYDVKM. This CDR3 comprises 15 residues. The sample is drawn from a study of OX40 agonist ivuxolimab in advanced cancers. Study findings and constraints: Some of the lowest clonal expansion was seen in partial responders at 0.1-3.0 mg/kg. Certain nonresponding patients likewise had low normalized T-cell clonal expansion. No determination was made of the antigen specificity of the expanded peripheral T cells.

The chain carries TRBV28 and TRBJ2-3, with 9 bases lining up with TRBD2. This specimen consisted of CD4+ or CD8+ T cells sorted from blood, obtained in a trial of the OX40 agonist ivuxolimab. This sequence originates from an adult with an advanced solid tumor such as melanoma, head and neck, liver or kidney cancer. This CDR3 reads CASTAGGWGTDTQYF. In DNA form, the CDR3 reads TGTGCCAGCACAGCGGGGGGCTGGGGCACAGATACGCAGTATTTT.